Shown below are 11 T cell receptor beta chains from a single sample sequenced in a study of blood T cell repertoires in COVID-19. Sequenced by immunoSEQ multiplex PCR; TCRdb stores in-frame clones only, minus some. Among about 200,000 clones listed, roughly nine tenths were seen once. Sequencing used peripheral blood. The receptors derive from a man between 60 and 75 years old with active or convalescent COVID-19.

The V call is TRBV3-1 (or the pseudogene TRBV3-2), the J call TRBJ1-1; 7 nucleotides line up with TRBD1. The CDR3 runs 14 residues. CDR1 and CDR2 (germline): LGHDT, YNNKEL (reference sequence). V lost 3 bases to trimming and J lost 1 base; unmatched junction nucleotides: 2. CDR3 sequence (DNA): TGTGCCAGCAGCCACGGGGACAGGAACACTGAAGCTTTCTTT. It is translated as CASSHGDRNTEAFF.

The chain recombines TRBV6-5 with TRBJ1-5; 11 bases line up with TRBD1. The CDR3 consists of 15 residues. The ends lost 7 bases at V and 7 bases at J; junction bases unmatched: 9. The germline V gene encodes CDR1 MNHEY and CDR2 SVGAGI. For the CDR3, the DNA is TGTGCCAGCACCCTACATGGGACAGGGGGACAGCCCCAGCATTTT. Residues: CASTLHGTGGQPQHF.

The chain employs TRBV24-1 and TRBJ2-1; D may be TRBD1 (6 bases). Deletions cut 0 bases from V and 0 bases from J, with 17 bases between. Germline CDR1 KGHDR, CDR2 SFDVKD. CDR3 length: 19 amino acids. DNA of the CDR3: TGTGCCACCAGTGATTTGCAAATGGGGGCGACAGGCTCCTACAATGAGCAGTTCTTC. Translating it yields CATSDLQMGATGSYNEQFF.

The DNA for the CDR3 is TGTGCCAGCAGTCCTCAGGGGGATCAGCCCCAGCATTTT. This codes for CASSPQGDQPQHF. The chain links TRBV6-5 to TRBJ1-5; 7 bases map to TRBD1. The germline CDR1 and CDR2 sequences are MNHEY and SVGAGI. The CDR3 covers 13 residues. Trimming removed 5 bases from V and 5 bases from J; junction bases left unmatched: 3.

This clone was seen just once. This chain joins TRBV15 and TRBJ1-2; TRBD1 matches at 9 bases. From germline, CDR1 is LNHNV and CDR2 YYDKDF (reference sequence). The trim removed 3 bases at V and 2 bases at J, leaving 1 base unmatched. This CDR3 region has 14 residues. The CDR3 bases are TGTGCCACCAGCAGCGGGACAGGGAACTATGGCTACACCTTC. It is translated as CATSSGTGNYGYTF. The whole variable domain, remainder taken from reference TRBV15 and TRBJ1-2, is DAMVIQNPRYQVTQFGKPVTLSCSQTLNHNVMYWYQQKSSQAPKLLFHYYDKDFNNEADTPDNFQSRRPNTSFCFLDIRSPGLGDTAMYLCATSSGTGNYGYTFGSGTRLTVV.

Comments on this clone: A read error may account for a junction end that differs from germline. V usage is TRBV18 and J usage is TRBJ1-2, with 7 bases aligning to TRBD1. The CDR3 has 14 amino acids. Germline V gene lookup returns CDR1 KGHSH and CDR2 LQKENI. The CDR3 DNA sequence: TGTGCCAGCTCAACACCGGGACAGTTCTATGCCTACACCTTC. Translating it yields CASSTPGQFYAYTF.

The CDR3 nucleotides are TGTGCCAGCAGTTTGAAGGGGATCTACGAGCAGTACTTC. Translated, it gives CASSLKGIYEQYF. The chain recombines TRBV12-3 or TRBV12-4 with TRBJ2-7, with TRBD1 as a possible D gene (5 bases). The CDR3 sequence is 13 residues long. The ends were cut back, 3 bases at V and 3 bases at J, with 9 bases in the middle.

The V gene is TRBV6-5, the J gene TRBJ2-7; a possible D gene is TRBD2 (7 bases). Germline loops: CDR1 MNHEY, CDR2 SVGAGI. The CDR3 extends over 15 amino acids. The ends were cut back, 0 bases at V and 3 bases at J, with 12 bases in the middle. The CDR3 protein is CASSYSRGGSYEQYF. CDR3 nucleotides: TGTGCCAGCAGTTACTCGAGGGGGGGAAGCTACGAGCAGTACTTC.

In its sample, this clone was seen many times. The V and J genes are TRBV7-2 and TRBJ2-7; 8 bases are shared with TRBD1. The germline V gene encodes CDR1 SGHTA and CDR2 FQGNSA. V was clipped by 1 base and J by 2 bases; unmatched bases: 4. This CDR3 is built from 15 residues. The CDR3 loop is CASSLVGQGTYEQYF. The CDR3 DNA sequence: TGTGCCAGCAGCTTAGTCGGACAGGGAACCTACGAGCAGTACTTC.

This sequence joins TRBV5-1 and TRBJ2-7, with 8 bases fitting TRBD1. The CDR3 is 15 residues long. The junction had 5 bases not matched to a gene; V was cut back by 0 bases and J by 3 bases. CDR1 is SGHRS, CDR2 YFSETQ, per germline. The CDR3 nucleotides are TGCGCCAGCAGCTTGGCGGGAACAGGGGGCTACGAGCAGTACTTC. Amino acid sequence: CASSLAGTGGYEQYF.

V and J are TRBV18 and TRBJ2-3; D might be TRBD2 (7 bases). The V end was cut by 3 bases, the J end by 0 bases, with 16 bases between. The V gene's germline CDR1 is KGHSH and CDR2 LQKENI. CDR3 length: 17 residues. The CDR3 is CASSPFTAGASTDTQYF. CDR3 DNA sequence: TGTGCCAGCTCACCGTTCACCGCGGGGGCCAGCACAGATACGCAGTATTTT.